This record concerns one T cell receptor beta chain sequence. What it binds is not known. Germline loops: CDR1 MNHNY, CDR2 SVGAGI (reference sequence). This CDR3 is 15 amino acids long. The V and J ends lost 8 bases and 3 bases respectively, with 20 bases between them. The data are from a study of cytomegalovirus exposure and HLA in healthy donors. Study summary: Samples from HLA-typed donors yielded some 85 million unique TCRs in an early data release. Study outcomes and limitations: Sequencing had likely introduced a cluster of highly shared sequence variants as an artifact. In a later analysis, donors in an Asian-associated ancestry cluster reportedly had fewer N-insertions in productive TCRs than the cohort mean. Differences between HLA loci emerged in a later analysis of TCR association rates, with DRB1 most and HLA-C fewest.

Researchers ran the PCR with 60 Vbeta and 13 Jbeta primers. Sequencing was performed with immunoSEQ multiplex PCR; in TCRdb, only in-frame clones are kept and a portion is missing. The data hold around 150,000 clones, with 66% observed a single time. The sequenced sample was PBMCs. The chain couples TRBV6-6 to TRBJ2-7; maybe TRBD2 (5 bases). This TCR came from a woman between 55 and 75 years old in good health and CMV-seronegative. CDR3 loop: CASAQVAGPLYEQYF. The DNA of the CDR3 is TGTGCCAGCGCCCAGGTGGCGGGCCCTCTCTACGAGCAGTACTTC.